A single sample is the source of the 7 T cell receptor beta chains below, sequenced in a study of T-cell reconstitution after alpha-beta-depleted transplantation in children. Unique molecular identifiers were built into the TCRbeta library. TCRdb reanalysed the PCR reads using MiXCR and keeps one entry per CDR3 protein. In the table there are roughly 160,000 distinct CDR3 sequences, roughly 10% of which are singletons. The material was PBMCs, obtained before TCRalphabeta/CD19-depleted stem cell transplant. Receptor source: a boy between 2 and 10 years old with acute myeloid leukemia, due to receive a stem cell transplant.

This clonotype has at least ten counts. The rearrangement links TRBV20-1 to TRBJ2-7; D is possibly TRBD1 or TRBD2 (5 bases each). Germline CDR1 is DFQATT and CDR2 is SNEGSKA (reference sequence). V was pared by 2 bases and J by 2 bases, with 10 bases between. The CDR3 sequence is 13 residues long. This chain's CDR3 is CSARTGAPYEQYF. The CDR3 DNA is TGCAGTGCTAGAACCGGGGCACCCTACGAGCAGTACTTC.

Many counts were recorded for this clonotype. The rearrangement joins TRBV11-2 to TRBJ1-2; a weak D match, TRBD1 (6 bases). CDR1 is SGHAT and CDR2 is FQNNGV in the germline V gene. The CDR3 is made up of 15 amino acids. The V and J ends lost 4 bases and 4 bases respectively, with 16 bases between them. As DNA, the CDR3 is TGTGCCAGCAGCTCGGGACATAACTATGGCTATGGCTACACCTTC. This gives the protein CASSSGHNYGYGYTF.

This clonotype appeared many times. The gene calls are TRBV28 and TRBJ2-2, with 9 bases fitting TRBD1. The J segment lost 4 bases and the V segment lost 6 bases, leaving 12 bases of the junction unmatched. The CDR3 extends over 17 amino acids. Germline CDR1 and CDR2: MDHEN and SYDVKM. The CDR3 spells CASRPTTGGAGTGELFF. Written as DNA, the CDR3 is TGTGCCAGCAGGCCCACTACAGGGGGCGCCGGCACCGGGGAGCTGTTTTTT.

In its sample, this clonotype was seen many times. The genes are TRBV29-1 and TRBJ2-7; possibly TRBD1 for D (6 bases). The V gene's germline CDR1 is SQVTM and CDR2 ANQGSEA. This CDR3 comprises 12 residues. V dropped 6 bases and J dropped 2 bases, with 11 bases sitting between them. Written as DNA, the CDR3 is TGCAGCGTCGCACAGGGAACCTACGAGCAGTACTTC. Residues: CSVAQGTYEQYF.

The sample holds many counts of this clonotype. The chain has TRBV7-7 and TRBJ2-2; D not certain. Trimming pared 5 bases from V and 5 bases from J, leaving 9 bases between. Germline assignment: CDR1 SSHAT and CDR2 FNYEAQ (reference sequence). The CDR3 loop spans 13 amino acids. CDR3 sequence (DNA): TGTGCCAGCAGCAGGTCAGAAACCGGGGAGCTGTTTTTT. It encodes CASSRSETGELFF.

V gene TRBV19 combines with J gene TRBJ1-6; 7 nucleotides match TRBD1. V was pared by 9 bases and J by 6 bases, with 8 bases of the junction left unmatched. Germline CDR1 reads LNHDA; CDR2 reads SQIVND (reference sequence). The length of the CDR3 is 14 residues. The CDR3 DNA is TGTGCCAGGGACCGGGACAGAGGTAATTCACCCCTCCACTTT. This codes for CARDRDRGNSPLHF. The full variable domain, in which reference TRBV19 and TRBJ1-6 provide the parts outside the CDR3, is DGGITQSPKYLFRKEGQNVTLSCEQNLNHDAMYWYRQDPGQGLRLIYYSQIVNDFQKGDIAEGYSVSREKKESFPLTVTSAQKNPTAFYLCARDRDRGNSPLHFGNGTRLTVT.

This clonotype was observed at least ten times. The J gene is TRBJ1-3, the V gene TRBV27; no definite D call. The CDR3 is 15 residues long. Germline CDR1 reads MNHEY; CDR2 reads SMNVEV (reference sequence). The germline V and J ends were trimmed by 5 bases and 0 bases, with 11 bases remaining between them. CDR3 coding DNA: TGTGCCAGCAGTACCGACGGGTTCTCTGGAAACACCATATATTTT. It encodes CASSTDGFSGNTIYF.